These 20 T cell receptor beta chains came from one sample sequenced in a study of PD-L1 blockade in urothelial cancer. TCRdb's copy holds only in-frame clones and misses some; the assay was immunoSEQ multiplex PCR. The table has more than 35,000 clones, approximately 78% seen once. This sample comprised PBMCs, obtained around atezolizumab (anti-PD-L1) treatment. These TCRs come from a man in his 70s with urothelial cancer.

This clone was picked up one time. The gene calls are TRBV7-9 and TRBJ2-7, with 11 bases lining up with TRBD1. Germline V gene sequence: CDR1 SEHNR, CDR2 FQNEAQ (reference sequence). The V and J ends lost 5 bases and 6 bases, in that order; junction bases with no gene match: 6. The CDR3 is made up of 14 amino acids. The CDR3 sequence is CASSIGQGASEQYF. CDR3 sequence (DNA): TGTGCCAGCAGCATAGGACAGGGGGCTAGCGAGCAGTACTTC.

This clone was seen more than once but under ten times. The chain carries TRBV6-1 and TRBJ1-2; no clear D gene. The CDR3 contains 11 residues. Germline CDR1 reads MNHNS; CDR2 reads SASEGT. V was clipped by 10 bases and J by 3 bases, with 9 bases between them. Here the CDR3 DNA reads TGTGCCACCCGGAGGGACTATGGCTACACCTTC. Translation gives CATRRDYGYTF.

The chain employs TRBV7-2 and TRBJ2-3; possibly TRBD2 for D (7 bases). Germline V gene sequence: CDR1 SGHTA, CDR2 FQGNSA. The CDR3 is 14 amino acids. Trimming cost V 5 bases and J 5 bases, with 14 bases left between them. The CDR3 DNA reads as TGTGCCAGCAGCCCGACGGGGGGCAAAGATACGCAGTATTTT. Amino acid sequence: CASSPTGGKDTQYF. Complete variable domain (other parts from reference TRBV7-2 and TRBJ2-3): GAGVSQSPSNKVTEKGKDVELRCDPISGHTALYWYRQSLGQGLEFLIYFQGNSAPDKSGLPSDRFSAERTGGSVSTLTIQRTQQEDSAVYLCASSPTGGKDTQYFGPGTRLTVL.

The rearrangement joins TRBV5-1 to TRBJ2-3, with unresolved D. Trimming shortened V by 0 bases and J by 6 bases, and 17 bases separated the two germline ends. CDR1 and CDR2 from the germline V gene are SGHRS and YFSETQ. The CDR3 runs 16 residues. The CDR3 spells CASSLGSRAAWDTQYF. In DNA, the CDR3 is TGCGCCAGCAGCTTGGGGTCTCGTGCGGCCTGGGATACGCAGTATTTT. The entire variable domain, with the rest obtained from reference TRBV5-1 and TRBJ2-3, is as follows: KAGVTQTPRYLIKTRGQQVTLSCSPISGHRSVSWYQQTPGQGLQFLFEYFSETQRNKGNFPGRFSGRQFSNSRSEMNVSTLELGDSALYLCASSLGSRAAWDTQYFGPGTRLTVL.

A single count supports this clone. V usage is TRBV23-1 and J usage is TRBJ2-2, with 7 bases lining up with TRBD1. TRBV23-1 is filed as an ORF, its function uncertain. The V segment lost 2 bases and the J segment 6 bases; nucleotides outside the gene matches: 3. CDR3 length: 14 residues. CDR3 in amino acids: CASSQETGSGELFF. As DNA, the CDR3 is TGCGCCAGCAGTCAAGAGACAGGGTCCGGGGAGCTGTTTTTT.

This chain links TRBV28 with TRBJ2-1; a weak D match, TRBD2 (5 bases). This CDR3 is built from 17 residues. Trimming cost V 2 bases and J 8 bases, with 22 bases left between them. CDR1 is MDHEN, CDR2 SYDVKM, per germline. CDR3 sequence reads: CASSLQRVGVLYYEQFF. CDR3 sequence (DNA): TGTGCCAGCAGTTTACAACGGGTGGGAGTCCTGTATTATGAGCAGTTCTTC.

The CDR3 DNA sequence: TGCGCCAGCAGCCAAGATGGGACAGTTTTCCTCTATGGCTACACCTTC. Its translation is CASSQDGTVFLYGYTF. The V gene is TRBV4-1, the J gene TRBJ1-2; the match to TRBD1 covers 7 bases. Germline-derived CDR1 and CDR2 are MGHRA and YSYEKL. This CDR3 region has 16 residues. Trimming at V came to 0 bases and at J to 4 bases, leaving 8 bases not matched to a gene.

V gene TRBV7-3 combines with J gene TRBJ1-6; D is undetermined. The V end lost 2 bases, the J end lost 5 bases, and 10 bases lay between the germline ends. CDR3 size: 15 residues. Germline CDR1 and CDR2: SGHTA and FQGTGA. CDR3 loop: CASSLFQADNSPLHF. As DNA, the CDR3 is TGTGCCAGCAGCTTATTCCAGGCAGATAATTCACCCCTCCACTTT.

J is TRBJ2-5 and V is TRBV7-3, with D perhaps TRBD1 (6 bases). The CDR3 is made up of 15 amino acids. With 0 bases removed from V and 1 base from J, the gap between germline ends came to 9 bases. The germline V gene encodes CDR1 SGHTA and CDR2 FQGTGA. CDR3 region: CASSLTGHPQETQYF. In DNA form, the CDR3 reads TGTGCCAGCAGCTTAACGGGACACCCCCAAGAGACCCAGTACTTC.

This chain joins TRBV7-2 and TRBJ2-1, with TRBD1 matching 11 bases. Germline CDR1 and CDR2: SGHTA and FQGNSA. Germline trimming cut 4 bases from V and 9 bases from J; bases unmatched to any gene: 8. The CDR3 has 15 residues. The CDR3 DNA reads TGTGCCAGCAGCTCCGGGACAGGGGGATACGGTGAGCAGTTCTTC. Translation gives CASSSGTGGYGEQFF.

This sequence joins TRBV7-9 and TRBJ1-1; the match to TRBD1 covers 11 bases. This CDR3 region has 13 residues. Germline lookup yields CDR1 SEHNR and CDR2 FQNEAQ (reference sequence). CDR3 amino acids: CAGQGAPSTEAFF. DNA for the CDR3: TGTGCTGGACAGGGGGCGCCGTCCACTGAAGCTTTCTTT.

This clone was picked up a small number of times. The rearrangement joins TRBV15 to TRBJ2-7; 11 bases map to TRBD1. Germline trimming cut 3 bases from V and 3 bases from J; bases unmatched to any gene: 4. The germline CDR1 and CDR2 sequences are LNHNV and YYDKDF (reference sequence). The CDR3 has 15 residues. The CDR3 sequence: CATSSRDRGVYEQYF. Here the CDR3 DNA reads TGTGCCACCAGCAGCAGGGACAGGGGGGTCTACGAGCAGTACTTC.

CDR3 DNA sequence: TGCGCCAGCAGTGAGTCGACAGAATTGGATGGCTACACCTTC. Its translation is CASSESTELDGYTF. The genes are TRBV10-2 and TRBJ1-2; D possibly corresponds to TRBD1 (5 bases). The V and J ends lost 0 bases and 6 bases respectively, with 11 bases between them. This CDR3 has 14 amino acids. Germline V CDR1 and CDR2: WSHSY, SAAADI.

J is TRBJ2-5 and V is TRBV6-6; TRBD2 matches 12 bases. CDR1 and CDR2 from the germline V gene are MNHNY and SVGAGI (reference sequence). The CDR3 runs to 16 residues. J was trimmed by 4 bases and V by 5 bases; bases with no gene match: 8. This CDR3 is CASSIGLAGLGETQYF. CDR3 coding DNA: TGTGCCAGCAGTATAGGACTAGCGGGATTGGGAGAGACCCAGTACTTC.

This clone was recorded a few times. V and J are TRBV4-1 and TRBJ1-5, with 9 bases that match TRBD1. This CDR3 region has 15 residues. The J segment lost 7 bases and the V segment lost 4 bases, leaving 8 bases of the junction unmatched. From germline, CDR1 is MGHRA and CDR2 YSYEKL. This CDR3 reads CASSPGTGNLQPQHF. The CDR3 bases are TGCGCCAGCAGCCCCGGGACAGGGAATTTACAGCCCCAGCATTTT.

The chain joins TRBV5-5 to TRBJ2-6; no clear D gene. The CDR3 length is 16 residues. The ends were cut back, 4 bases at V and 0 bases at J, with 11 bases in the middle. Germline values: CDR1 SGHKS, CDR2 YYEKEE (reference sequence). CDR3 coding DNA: TGTGCCAGCAGCCTTCCCGAGAGCTCTGGGGCCAACGTCCTGACTTTC. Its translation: CASSLPESSGANVLTF.

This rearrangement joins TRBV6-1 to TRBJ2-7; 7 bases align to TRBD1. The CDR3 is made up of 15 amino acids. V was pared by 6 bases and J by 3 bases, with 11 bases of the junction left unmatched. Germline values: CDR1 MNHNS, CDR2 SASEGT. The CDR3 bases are TGTGCCAGCAGAGACCGAAGAGACAGGGTCTACGAGCAGTACTTC. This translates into CASRDRRDRVYEQYF.

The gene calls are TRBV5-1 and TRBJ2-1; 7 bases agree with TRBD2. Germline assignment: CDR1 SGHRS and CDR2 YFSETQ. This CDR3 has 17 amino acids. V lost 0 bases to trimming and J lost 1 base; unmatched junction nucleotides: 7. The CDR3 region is CASSLATGGHSYNEQFF. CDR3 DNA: TGCGCCAGCAGCTTGGCCACGGGAGGCCATTCCTACAATGAGCAGTTCTTC.

DNA of the CDR3: TGTGCCAGTAGTCAATCTGGGGCCAACGTCCTGACTTTC. Its protein is CASSQSGANVLTF. The J gene is TRBJ2-6, the V gene TRBV19; D is uncertain. The CDR3 contains 13 residues. CDR1 is LNHDA, CDR2 SQIVND, per germline (reference sequence). V lost 5 bases, J lost 1 base, and 3 bases lay in between.

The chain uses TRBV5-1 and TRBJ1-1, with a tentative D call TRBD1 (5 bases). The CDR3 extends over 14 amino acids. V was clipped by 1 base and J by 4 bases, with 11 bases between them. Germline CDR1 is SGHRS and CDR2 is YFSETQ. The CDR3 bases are TGCGCCAGCAGCTTGCAGGGAATGGGCACTGAAGCTTTCTTT. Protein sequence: CASSLQGMGTEAFF.